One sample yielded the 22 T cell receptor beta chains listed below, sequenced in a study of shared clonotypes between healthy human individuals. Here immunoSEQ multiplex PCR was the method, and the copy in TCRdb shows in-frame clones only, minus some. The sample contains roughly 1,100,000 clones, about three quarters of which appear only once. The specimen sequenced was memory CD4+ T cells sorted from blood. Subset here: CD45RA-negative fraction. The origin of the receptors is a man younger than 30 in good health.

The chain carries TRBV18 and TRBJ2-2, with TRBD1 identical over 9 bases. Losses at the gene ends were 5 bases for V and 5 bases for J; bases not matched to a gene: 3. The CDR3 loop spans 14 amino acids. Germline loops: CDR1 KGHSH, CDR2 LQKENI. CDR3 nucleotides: TGTGCCAGCTCAGCACAGGGGGCTACCGGGGAGCTGTTTTTT. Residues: CASSAQGATGELFF.

The CDR3 DNA is TGCGCCAGCAGCCGGACTAGCGGGGGAAGTGGAACAGATACGCAGTATTTT. It is translated as CASSRTSGGSGTDTQYF. The chain couples TRBV10-1 to TRBJ2-3; 13 positions match TRBD2. The germline CDR1 and CDR2 sequences are WNHNN and SYGVQD (reference sequence). After removal of 6 bases from V and 3 bases from J, the junction contained 9 bases not matched to a gene. This CDR3 is 17 amino acids long.

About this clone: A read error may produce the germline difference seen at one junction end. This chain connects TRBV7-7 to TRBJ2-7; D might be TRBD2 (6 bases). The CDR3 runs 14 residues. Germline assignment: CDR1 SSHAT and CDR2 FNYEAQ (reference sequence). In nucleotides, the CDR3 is TGTGCTAGCAGCCCCATGGGAGGATCGTACGAGCAGTACTTC. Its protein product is CASSPMGGSYEQYF.

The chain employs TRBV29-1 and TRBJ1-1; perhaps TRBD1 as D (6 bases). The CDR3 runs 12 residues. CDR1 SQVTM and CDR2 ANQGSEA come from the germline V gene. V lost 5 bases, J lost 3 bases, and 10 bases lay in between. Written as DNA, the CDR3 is TGCAGCGTTTCTCACAGGGACACTGAAGCTTTCTTT. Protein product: CSVSHRDTEAFF.

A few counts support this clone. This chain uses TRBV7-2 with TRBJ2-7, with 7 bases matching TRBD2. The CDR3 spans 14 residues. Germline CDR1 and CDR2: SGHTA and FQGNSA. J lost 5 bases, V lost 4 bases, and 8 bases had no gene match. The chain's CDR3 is CASSSGREWDEQYF. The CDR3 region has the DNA TGTGCCAGCAGCTCGGGGCGGGAGTGGGACGAGCAGTACTTC.

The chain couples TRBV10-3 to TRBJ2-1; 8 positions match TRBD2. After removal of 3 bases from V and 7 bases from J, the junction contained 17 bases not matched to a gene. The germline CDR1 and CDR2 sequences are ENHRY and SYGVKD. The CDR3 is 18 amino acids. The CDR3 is CAISDRLASASRGNEQFF. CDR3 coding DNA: TGTGCCATCAGTGACAGACTAGCGTCTGCCAGTAGAGGGAATGAGCAGTTCTTC.

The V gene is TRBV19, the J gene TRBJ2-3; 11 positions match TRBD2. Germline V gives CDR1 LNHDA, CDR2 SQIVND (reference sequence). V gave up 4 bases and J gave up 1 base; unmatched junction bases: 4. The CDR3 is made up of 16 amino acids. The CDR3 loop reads CASSTGLAEGTDTQYF. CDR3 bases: TGTGCCAGTAGTACGGGACTAGCGGAGGGCACAGATACGCAGTATTTT.

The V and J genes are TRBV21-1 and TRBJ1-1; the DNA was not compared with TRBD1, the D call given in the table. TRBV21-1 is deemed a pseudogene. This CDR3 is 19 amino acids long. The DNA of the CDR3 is TGTGCCAGCAGCAAAGCTCCCAACTCGTCCGGGACAGGGCAATCTGAAGCTTTCTTT. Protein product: CASSKAPNSSGTGQSEAFF.

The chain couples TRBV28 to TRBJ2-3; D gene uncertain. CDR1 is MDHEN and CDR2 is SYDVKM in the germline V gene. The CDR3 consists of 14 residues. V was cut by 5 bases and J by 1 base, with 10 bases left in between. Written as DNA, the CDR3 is TGTGCCAGCAGTCCCCACTCGGGCACAGATACGCAGTATTTT. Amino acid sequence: CASSPHSGTDTQYF.

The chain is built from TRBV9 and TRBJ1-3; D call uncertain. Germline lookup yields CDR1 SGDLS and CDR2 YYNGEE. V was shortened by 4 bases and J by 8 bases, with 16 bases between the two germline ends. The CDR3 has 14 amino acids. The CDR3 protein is CASSPPSGGDTIYF. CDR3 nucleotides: TGTGCCAGCAGCCCCCCTTCGGGCGGAGACACCATATATTTT.

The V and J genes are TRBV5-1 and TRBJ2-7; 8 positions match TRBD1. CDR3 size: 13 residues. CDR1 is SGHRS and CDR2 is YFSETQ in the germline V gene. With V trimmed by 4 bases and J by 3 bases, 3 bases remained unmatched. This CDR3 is CASSPTGGYEQYF. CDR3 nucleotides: TGCGCCAGCAGCCCAACAGGGGGCTACGAGCAGTACTTC.

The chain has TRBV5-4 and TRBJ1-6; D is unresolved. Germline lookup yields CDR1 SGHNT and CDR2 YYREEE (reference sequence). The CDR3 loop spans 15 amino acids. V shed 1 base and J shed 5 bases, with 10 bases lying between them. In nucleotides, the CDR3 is TGTGCCAGCAGCTTGCGTGGAGTTAATAATTCACCCCTCCACTTT. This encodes CASSLRGVNNSPLHF.

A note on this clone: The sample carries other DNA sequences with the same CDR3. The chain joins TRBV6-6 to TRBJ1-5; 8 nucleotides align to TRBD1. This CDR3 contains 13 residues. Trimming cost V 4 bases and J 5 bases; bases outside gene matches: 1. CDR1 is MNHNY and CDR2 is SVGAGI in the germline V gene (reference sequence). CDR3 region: CASSLTGDQPQHF. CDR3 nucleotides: TGTGCCAGCAGTTTGACAGGGGATCAGCCCCAGCATTTT.

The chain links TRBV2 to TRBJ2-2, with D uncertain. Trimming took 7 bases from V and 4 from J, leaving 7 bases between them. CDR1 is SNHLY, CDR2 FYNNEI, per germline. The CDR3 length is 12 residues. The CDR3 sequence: CASKYPTGELFF. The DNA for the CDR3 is TGTGCCAGCAAGTACCCCACCGGGGAGCTGTTTTTT.

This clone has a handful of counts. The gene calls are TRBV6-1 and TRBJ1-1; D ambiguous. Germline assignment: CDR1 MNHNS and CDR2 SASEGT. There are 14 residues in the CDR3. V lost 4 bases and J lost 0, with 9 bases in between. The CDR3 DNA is TGTGCCAGCAGTGTAAAACAGATGAACACTGAAGCTTTCTTT. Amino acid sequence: CASSVKQMNTEAFF.

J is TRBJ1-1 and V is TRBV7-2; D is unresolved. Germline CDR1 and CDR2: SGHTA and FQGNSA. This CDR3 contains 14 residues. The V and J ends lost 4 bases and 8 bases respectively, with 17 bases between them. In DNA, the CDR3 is TGTGCCAGCAGCTCGGCAACAGATCCTCGGGAAGCTTTCTTT. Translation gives CASSSATDPREAFF.

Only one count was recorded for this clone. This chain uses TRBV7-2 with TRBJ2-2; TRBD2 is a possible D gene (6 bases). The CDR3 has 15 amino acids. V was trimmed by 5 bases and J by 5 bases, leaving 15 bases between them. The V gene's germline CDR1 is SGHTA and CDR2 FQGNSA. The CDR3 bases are TGTGCCAGCAGCCCGGACTCCCGGGGGACCGGGGAGCTGTTTTTT. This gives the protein CASSPDSRGTGELFF.

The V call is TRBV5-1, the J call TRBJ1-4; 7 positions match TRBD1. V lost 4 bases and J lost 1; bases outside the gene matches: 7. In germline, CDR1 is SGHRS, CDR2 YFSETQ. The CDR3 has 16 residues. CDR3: CASSPTGSQTNEKLFF. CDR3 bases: TGCGCCAGCAGCCCGACAGGGTCGCAAACTAATGAAAAACTGTTTTTT.

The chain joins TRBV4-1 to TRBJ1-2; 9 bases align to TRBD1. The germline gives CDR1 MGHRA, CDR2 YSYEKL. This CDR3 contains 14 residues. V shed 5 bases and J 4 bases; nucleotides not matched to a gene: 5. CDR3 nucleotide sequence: TGCGCCAGCAGCACCCAGACAGGGGGCTATGGCTACACCTTC. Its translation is CASSTQTGGYGYTF.

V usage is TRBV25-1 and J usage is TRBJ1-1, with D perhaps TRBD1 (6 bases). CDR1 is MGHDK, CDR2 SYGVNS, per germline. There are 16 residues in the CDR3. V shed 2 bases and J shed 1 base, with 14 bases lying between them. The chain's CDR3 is CASSEGLDRPNTEAFF. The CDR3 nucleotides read TGTGCCAGCAGTGAAGGGCTAGACAGGCCGAACACTGAAGCTTTCTTT.

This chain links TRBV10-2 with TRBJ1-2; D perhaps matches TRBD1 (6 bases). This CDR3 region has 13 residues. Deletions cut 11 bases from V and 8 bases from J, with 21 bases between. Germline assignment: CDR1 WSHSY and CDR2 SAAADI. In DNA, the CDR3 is TGCGCCCTCTCCACCGGGGGGCGTTCCGGCTACACCTTC. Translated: CALSTGGRSGYTF.

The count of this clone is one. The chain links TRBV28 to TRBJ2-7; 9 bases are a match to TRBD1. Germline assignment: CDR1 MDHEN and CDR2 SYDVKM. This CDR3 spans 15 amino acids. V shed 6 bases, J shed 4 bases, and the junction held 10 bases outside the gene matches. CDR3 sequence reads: CASSLPGQGQYEQYF. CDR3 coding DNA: TGTGCCAGCAGCCTCCCGGGACAGGGTCAATACGAGCAGTACTTC. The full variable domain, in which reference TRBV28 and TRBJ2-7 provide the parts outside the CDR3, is DVKVTQSSRYLVKRTGEKVFLECVQDMDHENMFWYRQDPGLGLRLIYFSYDVKMKEKGDIPEGYSVSREKKERFSLILESASTNQTSMYLCASSLPGQGQYEQYFGPGTRLTVT.